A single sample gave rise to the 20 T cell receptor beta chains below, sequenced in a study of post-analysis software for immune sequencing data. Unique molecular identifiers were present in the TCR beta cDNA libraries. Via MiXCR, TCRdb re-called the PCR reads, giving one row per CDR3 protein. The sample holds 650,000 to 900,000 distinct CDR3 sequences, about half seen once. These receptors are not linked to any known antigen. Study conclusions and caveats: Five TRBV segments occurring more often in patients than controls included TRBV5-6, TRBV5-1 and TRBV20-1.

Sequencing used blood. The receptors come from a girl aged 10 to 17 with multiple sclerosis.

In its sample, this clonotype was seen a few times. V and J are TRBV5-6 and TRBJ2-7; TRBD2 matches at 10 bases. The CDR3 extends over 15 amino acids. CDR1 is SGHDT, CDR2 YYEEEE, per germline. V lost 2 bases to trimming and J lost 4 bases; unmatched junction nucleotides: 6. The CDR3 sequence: CASSLQGLAAYEQYF. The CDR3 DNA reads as TGTGCCAGCAGCTTACAAGGACTAGCGGCTTACGAGCAGTACTTC.

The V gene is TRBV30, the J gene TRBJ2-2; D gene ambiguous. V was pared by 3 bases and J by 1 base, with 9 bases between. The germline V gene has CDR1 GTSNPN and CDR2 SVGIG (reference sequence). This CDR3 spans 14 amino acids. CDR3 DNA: TGTGCCTGGAGCGGTTCTGGGAACACCGGGGAGCTGTTTTTT. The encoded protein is CAWSGSGNTGELFF.

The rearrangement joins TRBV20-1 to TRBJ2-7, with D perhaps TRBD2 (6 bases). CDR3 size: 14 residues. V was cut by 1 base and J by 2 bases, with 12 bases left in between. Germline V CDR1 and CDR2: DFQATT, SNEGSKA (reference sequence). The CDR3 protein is CSARGRAGPYEQYF. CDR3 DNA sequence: TGCAGTGCTAGAGGGAGGGCGGGACCCTACGAGCAGTACTTC.

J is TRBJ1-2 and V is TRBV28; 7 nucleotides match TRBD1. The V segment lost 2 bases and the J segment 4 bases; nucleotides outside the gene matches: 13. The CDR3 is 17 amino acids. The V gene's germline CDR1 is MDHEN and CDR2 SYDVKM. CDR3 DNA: TGTGCCAGCAGTTTACGAGGGGGCCGGCTTTTGATCTATGGCTACACCTTC. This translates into CASSLRGGRLLIYGYTF.

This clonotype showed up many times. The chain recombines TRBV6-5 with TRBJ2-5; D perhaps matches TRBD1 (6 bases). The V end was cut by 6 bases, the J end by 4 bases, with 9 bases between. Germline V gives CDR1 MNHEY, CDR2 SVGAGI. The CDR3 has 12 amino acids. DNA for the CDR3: TGTGCCAGCAGCAGGGGTGGAGAGACCCAGTACTTC. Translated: CASSRGGETQYF.

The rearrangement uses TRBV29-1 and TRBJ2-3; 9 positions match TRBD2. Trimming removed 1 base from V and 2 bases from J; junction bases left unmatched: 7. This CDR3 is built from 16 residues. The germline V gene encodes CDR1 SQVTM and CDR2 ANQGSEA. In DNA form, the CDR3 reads TGCAGCGTTGAAGGGGCTAGCGGGGACCCCACAGATACGCAGTATTTT. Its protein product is CSVEGASGDPTDTQYF.

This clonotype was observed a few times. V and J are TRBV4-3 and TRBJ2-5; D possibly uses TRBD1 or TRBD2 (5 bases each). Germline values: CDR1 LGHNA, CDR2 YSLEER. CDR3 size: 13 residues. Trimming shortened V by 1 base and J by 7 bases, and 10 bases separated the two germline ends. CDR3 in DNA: TGCGCCAGCAGCCAAGGACTGAGGGGGACCCAGTACTTC. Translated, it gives CASSQGLRGTQYF.

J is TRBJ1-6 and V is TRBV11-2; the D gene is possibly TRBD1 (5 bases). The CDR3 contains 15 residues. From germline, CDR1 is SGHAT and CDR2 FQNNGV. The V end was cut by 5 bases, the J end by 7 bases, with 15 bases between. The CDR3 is CASSTGGRLNSPLHF. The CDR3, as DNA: TGTGCCAGCAGCACGGGGGGGAGACTAAATTCACCCCTCCACTTT.

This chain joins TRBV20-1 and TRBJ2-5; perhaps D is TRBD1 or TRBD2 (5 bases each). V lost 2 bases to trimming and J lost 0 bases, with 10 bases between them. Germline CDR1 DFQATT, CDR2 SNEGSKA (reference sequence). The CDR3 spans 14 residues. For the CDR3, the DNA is TGCAGTGCTAGACGGGACGTAGACCAAGAGACCCAGTACTTC. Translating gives CSARRDVDQETQYF.

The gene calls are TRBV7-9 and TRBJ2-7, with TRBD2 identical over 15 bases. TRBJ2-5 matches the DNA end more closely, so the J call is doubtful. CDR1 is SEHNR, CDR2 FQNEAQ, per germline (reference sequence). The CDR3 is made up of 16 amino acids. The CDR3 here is CASSSYGLAGGETQYF. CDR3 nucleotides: TGTGCCAGCAGCTCCTATGGACTAGCGGGGGGGGAGACCCAGTACTTC.

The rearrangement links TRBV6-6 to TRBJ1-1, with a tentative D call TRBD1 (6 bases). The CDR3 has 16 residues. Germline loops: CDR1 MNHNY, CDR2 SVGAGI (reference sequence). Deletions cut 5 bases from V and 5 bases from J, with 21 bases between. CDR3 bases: TGTGCCAGCAGTGGCTCGACGGACAGCTATATTACTGAAGCTTTCTTT. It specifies CASSGSTDSYITEAFF.

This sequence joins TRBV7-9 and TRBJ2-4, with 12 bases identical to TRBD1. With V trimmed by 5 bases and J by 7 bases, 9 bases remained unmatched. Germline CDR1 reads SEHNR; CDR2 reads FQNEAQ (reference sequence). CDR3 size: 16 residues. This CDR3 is CASSPGTGGLRNIQYF. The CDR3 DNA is TGTGCCAGCAGCCCAGGGACAGGGGGCTTGAGGAACATTCAGTACTTC.

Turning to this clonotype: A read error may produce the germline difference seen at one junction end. The CDR3: CASSKDRGAAMTAFF. The CDR3 DNA reads TGTGCTAGCAGCAAAGACAGGGGGGCTGCGATGACTGCTTTCTTT. V usage is TRBV7-7 and J usage is TRBJ1-1; TRBD1 aligns across 9 bases. Germline V gene sequence: CDR1 SSHAT, CDR2 FNYEAQ (reference sequence). The CDR3 consists of 15 residues.

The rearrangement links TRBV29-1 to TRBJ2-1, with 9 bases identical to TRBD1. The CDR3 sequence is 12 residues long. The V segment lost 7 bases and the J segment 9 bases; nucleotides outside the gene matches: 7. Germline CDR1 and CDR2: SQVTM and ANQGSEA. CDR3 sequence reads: CSGRGQGFEQFF. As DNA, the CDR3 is TGCAGCGGCCGGGGACAGGGTTTTGAGCAGTTCTTC.

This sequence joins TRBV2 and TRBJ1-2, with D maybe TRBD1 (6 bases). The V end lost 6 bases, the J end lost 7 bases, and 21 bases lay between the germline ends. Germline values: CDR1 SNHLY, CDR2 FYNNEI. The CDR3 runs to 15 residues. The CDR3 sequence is CASSRQNVQGFGYTF. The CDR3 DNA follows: TGTGCCAGCAGCCGGCAAAACGTCCAGGGGTTTGGCTACACCTTC.

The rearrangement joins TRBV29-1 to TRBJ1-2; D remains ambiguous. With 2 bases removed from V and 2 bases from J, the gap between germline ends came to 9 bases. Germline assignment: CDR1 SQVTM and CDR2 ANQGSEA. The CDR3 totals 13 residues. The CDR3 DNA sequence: TGCAGCGTTGAAATGGCAGAAAACTATGGCTACACCTTC. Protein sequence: CSVEMAENYGYTF.

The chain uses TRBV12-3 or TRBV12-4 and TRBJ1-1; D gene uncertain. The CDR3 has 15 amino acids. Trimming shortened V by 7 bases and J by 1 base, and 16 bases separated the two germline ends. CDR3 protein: CASTVTLGWNTEAFF. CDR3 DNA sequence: TGTGCCAGCACTGTGACGCTGGGGTGGAACACTGAAGCTTTCTTT.

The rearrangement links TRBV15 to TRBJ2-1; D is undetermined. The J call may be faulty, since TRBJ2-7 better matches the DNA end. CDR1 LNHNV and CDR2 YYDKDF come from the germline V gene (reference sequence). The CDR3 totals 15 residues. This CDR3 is CATSGSRAAPWEQYF. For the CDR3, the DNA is TGTGCCACCAGCGGATCTCGGGCCGCTCCCTGGGAGCAGTACTTC.

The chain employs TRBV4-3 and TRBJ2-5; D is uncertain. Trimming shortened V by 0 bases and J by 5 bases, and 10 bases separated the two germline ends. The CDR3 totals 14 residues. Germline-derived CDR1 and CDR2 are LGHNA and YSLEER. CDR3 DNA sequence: TGCGCCAGCAGCCAAGATGCGACATGGGAGACCCAGTACTTC. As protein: CASSQDATWETQYF.

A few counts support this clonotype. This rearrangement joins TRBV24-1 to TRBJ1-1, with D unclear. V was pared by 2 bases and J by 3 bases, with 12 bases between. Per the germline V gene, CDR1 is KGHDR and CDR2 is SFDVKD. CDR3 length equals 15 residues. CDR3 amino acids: CATSDSALPYTEAFF. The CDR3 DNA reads TGTGCCACCAGTGATTCCGCACTCCCCTACACTGAAGCTTTCTTT.